This T cell receptor beta chain was recorded in a study of shared clonotypes between healthy human individuals. Study information: Per-donor plates numbered three CD4 naive, three CD4 memory, two CD8 naive and one CD8 memory.

The length of the CDR3 is 15 residues. With 3 bases removed from V and 1 base from J, the gap between germline ends came to 10 bases. Per germline, CDR1 LNHDA and CDR2 SQIVND (reference sequence). CD45RO-negative cells were positively selected for CCR7, leaving out terminally differentiated effector memory CD45RA+ cells. The table came from immunoSEQ multiplex PCR; TCRdb's copy has only in-frame clones and leaves some out. The sample shows over 800,000 clones, about 91% of them seen only once. This clonotype originated in a man aged 25 to 40 in good health. The V and J genes are TRBV19 and TRBJ1-3, with no clear D. What was sequenced was naive CD8+ T cells sorted from blood. Here the CDR3 DNA reads TGTGCCAGTAGTATGAGCTTCCTATCTGGAAACACCATATATTTT. Its protein is CASSMSFLSGNTIYF.